The 32 T cell receptor beta chains below were found in one sample sequenced in a study of shared clonotypes between healthy human individuals. Using immunoSEQ multiplex PCR, the repertoire was profiled, and TCRdb retains in-frame clones only, with some absent. The sample consists of some 2.1 million clones, about 95% of them appearing once. Naive CD8 isolation took CD45RO-negative cells positively selected for CCR7 and excluded terminally differentiated effector memory CD45RA+ cells. Sequenced material: naive CD8+ T cells sorted from blood. The receptors come from a man aged 18 to 30 in good health.

V usage is TRBV5-4 and J usage is TRBJ2-5; D might be TRBD2 (7 bases). Trimming removed 3 bases at V and 1 base at J, with 16 bases between. The germline CDR1 and CDR2 sequences are SGHNT and YYREEE (reference sequence). This CDR3 is 16 amino acids long. The CDR3 spells CASSSGGPAPQETQYF. CDR3 DNA: TGTGCCAGCAGCTCCGGGGGGCCCGCGCCCCAAGAGACCCAGTACTTC. The whole variable domain, filled in from reference TRBV5-4 and TRBJ2-5, reads ETGVTQSPTHLIKTRGQQVTLRCSSQSGHNTVSWYQQALGQGPQFIFQYYREEENGRGNFPPRFSGLQFPNYSSELNVNALELDDSALYLCASSSGGPAPQETQYFGPGTRLLVL.

V and J are TRBV10-1 and TRBJ2-7; 11 nucleotides match TRBD2. V lost 3 bases to trimming and J lost 3 bases; unmatched junction nucleotides: 7. This CDR3 has 16 amino acids. Germline CDR1 WNHNN, CDR2 SYGVQD (reference sequence). The CDR3 reads CASSEQGTSGNYEQYF. For the CDR3, the DNA is TGCGCCAGCAGTGAACAGGGGACTAGCGGTAACTACGAGCAGTACTTC.

V and J are TRBV7-9 and TRBJ2-7; D is uncertain. This CDR3 is 14 amino acids long. Trimming removed 0 bases at V and 2 bases at J, with 8 bases between. CDR1 and CDR2 from the germline V gene are SEHNR and FQNEAQ (reference sequence). The CDR3 DNA sequence: TGTGCCAGCAGCTTAGCTCAGGCTACCTACGAGCAGTACTTC. It is translated as CASSLAQATYEQYF.

The gene calls are TRBV6-6 and TRBJ1-4, with D perhaps TRBD1 (5 bases). CDR3 size: 12 residues. The V end was cut by 8 bases, the J end by 8 bases, with 12 bases between. CDR1 is MNHNY, CDR2 SVGAGI, per germline (reference sequence). The CDR3 DNA reads TGTGCCAGCGAGGGACGGGAGGAAAAACTGTTTTTT. Translating gives CASEGREEKLFF.

Many counts were recorded for this clone. The chain couples TRBV19 to TRBJ2-3; TRBD2 aligns across 7 bases. V lost 10 bases and J lost 4; bases outside the gene matches: 5. The CDR3 sequence is 12 residues long. Germline CDR1 and CDR2: LNHDA and SQIVND (reference sequence). The CDR3 DNA reads TGTGCCACAACTAGCGCATCAGATACGCAGTATTTT. This encodes CATTSASDTQYF.

CDR3 sequence reads: CAISDSDRGDGYTF. DNA for the CDR3: TGTGCCATCAGTGACTCCGACAGGGGAGATGGCTACACCTTC. The rearrangement joins TRBV10-3 to TRBJ1-2; 8 nucleotides align to TRBD1. Germline V gene data show CDR1 as ENHRY and CDR2 as SYGVKD. This CDR3 contains 14 residues. J was trimmed by 6 bases and V by 3 bases; bases with no gene match: 6.

Of note for this clone: The identical CDR3 is also encoded by other nucleotide sequences in the sample. The chain combines TRBV6-5 with TRBJ2-7, with a weak D call TRBD2 (5 bases). V was pared by 0 bases and J by 4 bases, with 7 bases between. CDR1 and CDR2 from the germline V gene are MNHEY and SVGAGI. The CDR3 runs to 13 residues. The CDR3 protein is CASSYSRAYEQYF. The CDR3, as DNA: TGTGCCAGCAGTTACTCGAGGGCTTACGAGCAGTACTTC.

J is TRBJ2-1 and V is TRBV28; a weak D match, TRBD1 (5 bases). V was trimmed by 5 bases and J by 5 bases, leaving 10 bases between them. The V gene's germline CDR1 is MDHEN and CDR2 SYDVKM. The CDR3 length is 13 residues. This CDR3 is CASSLDSNNEQFF. The DNA of the CDR3 is TGTGCCAGCAGTCTAGACAGTAACAATGAGCAGTTCTTC. The complete variable domain, with remaining parts taken from reference TRBV28 and TRBJ2-1, reads DVKVTQSSRYLVKRTGEKVFLECVQDMDHENMFWYRQDPGLGLRLIYFSYDVKMKEKGDIPEGYSVSREKKERFSLILESASTNQTSMYLCASSLDSNNEQFFGPGTRLTVL.

V gene TRBV5-4 combines with J gene TRBJ2-1, with 10 bases identical to TRBD2. V was clipped by 0 bases and J by 6 bases; unmatched bases: 3. The CDR3 sequence is 15 residues long. Germline V gives CDR1 SGHNT, CDR2 YYREEE (reference sequence). CDR3: CASSLAASGGNEQFF. DNA of the CDR3: TGTGCCAGCAGCTTGGCGGCTAGCGGGGGCAATGAGCAGTTCTTC.

The chain uses TRBV4-3 and TRBJ2-3, with a tentative D call TRBD2 (5 bases). Germline values: CDR1 LGHNA, CDR2 YSLEER. This CDR3 contains 16 residues. Trimming took 4 bases from V and 0 from J, leaving 14 bases between them. This CDR3 is CASSPEVARSTDTQYF. In DNA, the CDR3 is TGCGCCAGCAGCCCCGAGGTAGCGCGTAGCACAGATACGCAGTATTTT.

This clone was seen more than once but under ten times. The chain links TRBV5-5 to TRBJ1-2, with TRBD1 identical over 7 bases. With V trimmed by 0 bases and J by 6 bases, 8 bases remained unmatched. The CDR3 length is 15 residues. Germline-derived CDR1 and CDR2 are SGHKS and YYEKEE (reference sequence). DNA of the CDR3: TGTGCCAGCAGCTTGGAAGGCAGGGGGATCGATGGCTACACCTTC. Its translation is CASSLEGRGIDGYTF.

The chain links TRBV5-8 to TRBJ2-7; 7 bases align to TRBD1. Germline V gives CDR1 SGHTS, CDR2 YDEGEE. V was clipped by 4 bases and J by 0 bases; unmatched bases: 7. The CDR3 totals 15 residues. This CDR3 reads CASSMLRDSSYEQYF. As DNA, the CDR3 is TGTGCCAGCAGCATGCTCCGGGACAGCTCCTACGAGCAGTACTTC.

V usage is TRBV6-1 and J usage is TRBJ2-5, with TRBD2 matching over 7 bases. The ends lost 6 bases at V and 5 bases at J; junction bases unmatched: 9. This CDR3 comprises 14 residues. CDR1 and CDR2 from the germline V gene are MNHNS and SASEGT. The CDR3 here is CASRPTSLGETQYF. CDR3 nucleotides: TGTGCCAGCAGGCCGACTAGCCTCGGGGAGACCCAGTACTTC.

This clone appeared a single time. This chain connects TRBV7-9 to TRBJ1-1, with 8 bases matching TRBD1. This CDR3 contains 15 residues. After removal of 4 bases from V and 5 bases from J, the junction contained 9 bases not matched to a gene. Germline CDR1 reads SEHNR; CDR2 reads FQNEAQ (reference sequence). CDR3: CASSSTGAWGTEAFF. CDR3 DNA: TGTGCCAGCAGCTCGACAGGGGCTTGGGGGACTGAAGCTTTCTTT. Full variable domain (outside the CDR3, taken from reference TRBV7-9 and TRBJ1-1): DTGVSQNPRHKITKRGQNVTFRCDPISEHNRLYWYRQTLGQGPEFLTYFQNEAQLEKSRLLSDRFSAERPKGSFSTLEIQRTEQGDSAMYLCASSSTGAWGTEAFFGQGTRLTVV.

Comment on this clone: The same CDR3 can be traced to other DNA sequences in this sample. V is TRBV5-6 and J is TRBJ2-4; perhaps TRBD1 as D (5 bases). The length of the CDR3 is 14 residues. V shed 1 base and J shed 4 bases, with 9 bases lying between them. Germline CDR1 SGHDT, CDR2 YYEEEE. The CDR3 bases are TGTGCCAGCAGCTTGTGGGGCTCTAAAAACATTCAGTACTTC. This encodes CASSLWGSKNIQYF.

The chain carries TRBV27 and TRBJ2-7; D tentatively fits TRBD1 or TRBD2 (5 bases each). Looked up from germline, CDR1 is MNHEY and CDR2 is SMNVEV (reference sequence). The CDR3 contains 13 residues. Between the trimmed V and J ends, which lost 8 bases and 2 bases, there was a span of 13 bases. Written as DNA, the CDR3 is TGTGCCAGCGGACCGGGGCACCCCTACGAGCAGTACTTC. It encodes CASGPGHPYEQYF.

V and J are TRBV19 and TRBJ2-2, with unresolved D. This CDR3 is built from 12 residues. The V gene's germline CDR1 is LNHDA and CDR2 SQIVND (reference sequence). V was trimmed by 7 bases and J by 3 bases, leaving 6 bases between them. The CDR3 region is CASNRDTGELFF. The CDR3 region has the DNA TGTGCCAGTAATCGGGACACCGGGGAGCTGTTTTTT.

The genes are TRBV7-8 and TRBJ2-3, with D uncertain. The V gene lost 5 bases and the J gene lost 7 bases, with 19 bases spanning the gap. This CDR3 comprises 15 residues. Germline lookup yields CDR1 SGHVS and CDR2 FQNEAQ. In nucleotides, the CDR3 is TGTGCCAGCAGCCCTAGGGCTAGAAATGAAAATACGCAGTATTTT. Residues: CASSPRARNENTQYF. Drawing the rest from reference TRBV7-8 and TRBJ2-3, the complete variable domain is GAGVSQSPRYKVAKRGQDVALRCDPISGHVSLFWYQQALGQGPEFLTYFQNEAQLDKSGLPSDRFFAERPEGSVSTLKIQRTQQEDSAVYLCASSPRARNENTQYFGPGTRLTVL.

This chain connects TRBV29-1 to TRBJ1-1; D call uncertain. This CDR3 has 18 residues. The germline V gene has CDR1 SQVTM and CDR2 ANQGSEA. Trimming removed 0 bases at V and 0 bases at J, with 20 bases between. This CDR3 reads CSVEDLLTHLGMNTEAFF. The CDR3 bases are TGCAGCGTTGAAGATCTATTAACACATTTGGGAATGAACACTGAAGCTTTCTTT.

Turning to this clone: Other DNA sequences from this sample encode an identical CDR3 as well. The V call is TRBV4-3, the J call TRBJ2-1; 16 bases map to TRBD2. Trimming removed 3 bases from V and 8 bases from J; junction bases left unmatched: 1. Per the germline V gene, CDR1 is LGHNA and CDR2 is YSLEER. The CDR3 runs 15 residues. This CDR3 reads CASSQGTSGRDEQFF. For the CDR3, the DNA is TGCGCCAGCAGCCAGGGGACTAGCGGGAGGGATGAGCAGTTCTTC.

This sequence joins TRBV21-1 and TRBJ1-1; the listed D gene, TRBD1, was not tested against the DNA. TRBV21-1 is a pseudogene. The CDR3 loop spans 18 amino acids. CDR3 sequence reads: CASSKGVGTVRKNTEAFF. Here the CDR3 DNA reads TGTGCCAGCAGCAAAGGTGTAGGAACAGTCAGAAAGAACACTGAAGCTTTCTTT.

The gene calls are TRBV27 and TRBJ1-1, with unresolved D. Trimming pared 2 bases from V and 7 bases from J, leaving 14 bases between. Germline V lookup: CDR1 MNHEY, CDR2 SMNVEV (reference sequence). The CDR3 totals 14 residues. CDR3 nucleotides: TGTGCCAGCAGTTTAGGTTACGGTGAGGGTGAAGCTTTCTTT. Its protein is CASSLGYGEGEAFF.

The chain joins TRBV5-6 to TRBJ2-3; D may be TRBD1 (6 bases). The ends were cut back, 0 bases at V and 6 bases at J, with 8 bases in the middle. Per germline, CDR1 SGHDT and CDR2 YYEEEE. This CDR3 spans 13 amino acids. The CDR3 DNA follows: TGTGCCAGCAGCTTGGCGCAGGGGGATACGCAGTATTTT. This gives the protein CASSLAQGDTQYF.

The CDR3 nucleotides are TGTGCCAGCAGCCAAGAGACTTGGGATGGCTACACCTTC. This codes for CASSQETWDGYTF. The chain links TRBV4-2 to TRBJ1-2; D is undetermined. Germline V gene lookup returns CDR1 LGHNA and CDR2 YNFKEQ. V was shortened by 0 bases and J by 6 bases, with 8 bases between the two germline ends. This CDR3 has 13 amino acids.

A remark on this clone: At one end, the junction sequence differs from germline, possibly due to a read error. V usage is TRBV12-5 and J usage is TRBJ1-4, with D maybe TRBD1 (6 bases). The CDR3 totals 15 residues. Germline loops: CDR1 LGHNT, CDR2 FRNRAP. In DNA, the CDR3 is TGTGCTAGTGGTTCGGTGACAGGTACTAAAGAAAAACTGTTTTTT. It encodes CASGSVTGTKEKLFF.

The rearrangement joins TRBV9 to TRBJ2-5; unclear D gene. The germline V gene has CDR1 SGDLS and CDR2 YYNGEE. V lost 0 bases to trimming and J lost 5 bases, with 14 bases between them. This CDR3 has 15 residues. CDR3 DNA: TGTGCCAGCAGCGTAGAGCCAGCGATACCGGAGACCCAGTACTTC. Residues: CASSVEPAIPETQYF.

This clone was detected only once. The rearrangement links TRBV5-8 to TRBJ1-1; D call uncertain. The germline V gene encodes CDR1 SGHTS and CDR2 YDEGEE. Trimming took 2 bases from V and 4 from J, leaving 12 bases between them. The CDR3 spans 14 residues. CDR3 in amino acids: CASSFDGSGTEAFF. CDR3 in DNA: TGTGCCAGCAGCTTCGACGGAAGCGGCACTGAAGCTTTCTTT.

The chain is built from TRBV30 and TRBJ2-7, with D perhaps matching TRBD1 (5 bases). With 6 bases removed from V and 6 bases from J, the gap between germline ends came to 12 bases. The CDR3 is made up of 11 amino acids. Germline-derived CDR1 and CDR2 are GTSNPN and SVGIG (reference sequence). CDR3 DNA: TGTGCCTGTTTAAGGGGAAGCGAGCAGTACTTC. It specifies CACLRGSEQYF.

This CDR3 reads CASSQDYPTGNEQYF. CDR3 nucleotides: TGTGCCAGCAGCCAAGACTATCCGACAGGGAACGAGCAGTACTTC. The rearrangement joins TRBV4-2 to TRBJ2-7; TRBD1 aligns across 7 bases. The CDR3 has 15 residues. Germline V gene lookup returns CDR1 LGHNA and CDR2 YNFKEQ. V gave up 0 bases and J gave up 5 bases; unmatched junction bases: 7.

The chain recombines TRBV4-3 with TRBJ1-5; D is undetermined. CDR1 and CDR2 (germline): LGHNA, YSLEER. CDR3 length: 13 amino acids. V lost 1 base to trimming and J lost 7 bases, with 8 bases between them. This CDR3 reads CASSQGGGQPQHF. The DNA for the CDR3 is TGCGCCAGCAGCCAAGGAGGCGGGCAGCCCCAGCATTTT.

The sample holds a few counts of this clone. Different DNA sequences within this sample yield the same CDR3. The chain couples TRBV9 to TRBJ1-4; D perhaps matches TRBD1 (5 bases). V was pared by 2 bases and J by 0 bases, with 8 bases between. The CDR3 spans 15 residues. Germline values: CDR1 SGDLS, CDR2 YYNGEE. The chain's CDR3 is CASSVGGATNEKLFF. The CDR3 nucleotides are TGTGCCAGCAGCGTGGGGGGTGCAACTAATGAAAAACTGTTTTTT.

The chain recombines TRBV14 with TRBJ2-5, with 9 nucleotides matching TRBD2. Germline V gene lookup returns CDR1 SGHDN and CDR2 FVKESK. The CDR3 is made up of 16 amino acids. V trimming: 2 bases; J trimming: 1 base; junction bases outside the gene matches: 5. The CDR3 loop is CASSQIPTSGQETQYF. The CDR3 nucleotides read TGTGCCAGCAGCCAAATACCGACTAGCGGCCAAGAGACCCAGTACTTC.